This T cell receptor beta chain was captured by sequencing in a study of shared clonotypes between healthy human individuals. In the naive CD8 group, cells lacked CD45RO and were positively selected for CCR7, so terminally differentiated effector memory CD45RA+ cells were left out. Original processing methods: ImmunoSEQ gave junction-only sequences without quality scores, so filtering differed. Sequenced by immunoSEQ multiplex PCR; TCRdb stores in-frame clones only, minus some. The DNA was the basis for D and trimming; V, J and clone size are from that table. The sample contains about 2.1 million clones, around 93% of which appear only once. About this clone: Antigen unknown.

General study findings and limits: Researchers sampled blood only, noting tissue repertoires likely differ.

The sequenced sample consisted of naive CD8+ T cells from PBMCs. The source is a man aged 18-30 years in good health. Some clones in this sample may be carry-over from other donors' samples.

CDR3 sequence (DNA): TGTGCCAGCAGTTTTAGACTAGCGACTAGCACAGATACGCAGTATTTT. It codes for CASSFRLATSTDTQYF. The chain has TRBV27 and TRBJ2-3; 8 bases are shared with TRBD2. With V trimmed by 3 bases and J by 0 bases, 5 bases remained unmatched. From germline, CDR1 is MNHEY and CDR2 SMNVEV (reference sequence). The length of the CDR3 is 16 residues.